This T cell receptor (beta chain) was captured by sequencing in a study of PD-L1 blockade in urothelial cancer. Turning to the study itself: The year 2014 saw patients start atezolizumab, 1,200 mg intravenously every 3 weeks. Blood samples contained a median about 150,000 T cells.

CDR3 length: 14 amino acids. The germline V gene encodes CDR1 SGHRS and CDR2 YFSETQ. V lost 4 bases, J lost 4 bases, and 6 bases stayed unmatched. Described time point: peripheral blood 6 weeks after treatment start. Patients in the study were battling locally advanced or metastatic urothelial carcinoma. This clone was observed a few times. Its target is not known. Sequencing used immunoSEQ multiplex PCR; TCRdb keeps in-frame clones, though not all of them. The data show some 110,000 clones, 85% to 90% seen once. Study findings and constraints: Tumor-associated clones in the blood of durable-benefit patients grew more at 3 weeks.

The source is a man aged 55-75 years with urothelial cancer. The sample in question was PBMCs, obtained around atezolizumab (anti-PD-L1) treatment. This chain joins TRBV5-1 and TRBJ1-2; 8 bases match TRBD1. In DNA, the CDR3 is TGCGCCAGCAGCCCCGGACAGGGACCCTATGGCTACACCTTC. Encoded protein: CASSPGQGPYGYTF. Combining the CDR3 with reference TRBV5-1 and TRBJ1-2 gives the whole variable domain KAGVTQTPRYLIKTRGQQVTLSCSPISGHRSVSWYQQTPGQGLQFLFEYFSETQRNKGNFPGRFSGRQFSNSRSEMNVSTLELGDSALYLCASSPGQGPYGYTFGSGTRLTVV.